The 15 T cell receptor beta chains below all came from one sample that was sequenced in a study of Ad26.COV2.S vaccination and SARS-CoV-2 variants. This table comes from immunoSEQ multiplex PCR, and its TCRdb copy is limited to in-frame clones, with some not included. This table holds 85,000 to 120,000 clones, 80% found once. Sequenced material: peripheral blood, taken after recovery from COVID-19. The receptors originated from a human donor who had recovered from COVID-19.

The genes are TRBV3-1 (or the pseudogene TRBV3-2) and TRBJ2-2; 8 bases line up with TRBD2. Unmatched junction bases numbered 7, after V lost 2 bases and J lost 2 bases. This CDR3 has 17 amino acids. The germline gives CDR1 LGHDT, CDR2 YNNKEL (reference sequence). CDR3 nucleotides: TGTGCCAGCAGCCAAAGGGTGCGGGGGGAAAACACCGGGGAGCTGTTTTTT. Translation gives CASSQRVRGENTGELFF.

V usage is TRBV7-9 and J usage is TRBJ2-5, with D perhaps TRBD2 (6 bases). Germline V lookup: CDR1 SEHNR, CDR2 FQNEAQ (reference sequence). Trimming removed 6 bases from V and 5 bases from J, with 10 bases in between. This CDR3 region has 12 residues. The CDR3: CASSGGSETQYF. The CDR3 region has the DNA TGTGCCAGCAGTGGGGGGTCGGAGACCCAGTACTTC. Drawing the rest from reference TRBV7-9 and TRBJ2-5, the complete variable domain is DTGVSQNPRHKITKRGQNVTFRCDPISEHNRLYWYRQTLGQGPEFLTYFQNEAQLEKSRLLSDRFSAERPKGSFSTLEIQRTEQGDSAMYLCASSGGSETQYFGPGTRLLVL.

This chain links TRBV3-1 (or the pseudogene TRBV3-2) with TRBJ2-5; D could derive from TRBD1 or TRBD2 (6 bases each). Trimming stripped 1 base from V and 5 bases from J, with 23 bases between. CDR1 is LGHDT and CDR2 is YNNKEL in the germline V gene (reference sequence). CDR3 length: 18 amino acids. DNA of the CDR3: TGTGCCAGCAGCCAAGTGATACCTAGGGGGGAGGATGGGGAGACCCAGTACTTC. Translation: CASSQVIPRGEDGETQYF.

This clone has only one observation. The chain joins TRBV11-3 to TRBJ2-1; D unclear. V lost 1 base to trimming and J lost 5 bases, with 6 bases between them. Germline V gene lookup returns CDR1 SGHNT and CDR2 YENEEA. This CDR3 spans 13 amino acids. This CDR3 reads CASSLGLDNEQFF. The CDR3 nucleotides read TGTGCCAGCAGCTTAGGTCTCGACAATGAGCAGTTCTTC.

The V gene is TRBV7-6, the J gene TRBJ2-2; D is unresolved. Trimming took off 5 bases at V and 7 bases at J, with 8 bases between the two ends. This CDR3 is built from 12 residues. Germline-derived CDR1 and CDR2 are SGHVS and FNYEAQ. In DNA, the CDR3 is TGTGCCAGCAGCGCTCCGTACGGGGAGCTGTTTTTT. Amino acids: CASSAPYGELFF.

The rearrangement links TRBV5-6 to TRBJ1-6; D is ambiguous. Germline lookup yields CDR1 SGHDT and CDR2 YYEEEE. With 0 bases removed from V and 12 bases from J, the gap between germline ends came to 10 bases. This CDR3 is 13 amino acids long. The CDR3 here is CASSLGRFIPLHF. The CDR3 coding sequence is TGTGCCAGCAGCTTGGGGAGGTTCATACCCCTCCACTTT. Based on the CDR3 plus reference TRBV5-6 and TRBJ1-6, the full variable domain is DAGVTQSPTHLIKTRGQQVTLRCSPKSGHDTVSWYQQALGQGPQFIFQYYEEEERQRGNFPDRFSGHQFPNYSSELNVNALLLGDSALYLCASSLGRFIPLHFGNGTRLTVT.

The chain uses TRBV7-2 and TRBJ2-1; D is unclear. Trimming removed 4 bases at V and 6 bases at J, with 19 bases between. The CDR3 runs 16 residues. Germline CDR1 reads SGHTA; CDR2 reads FQGNSA. CDR3 loop: CASSSIWTVTRNEQFF. The CDR3, as DNA: TGTGCCAGCAGCTCCATCTGGACCGTAACCCGCAATGAGCAGTTCTTC.

This CDR3 is CASSYWPGRSYNEQFF. CDR3 bases: TGTGCCAGCAGTTACTGGCCAGGGCGCTCCTACAATGAGCAGTTCTTC. The genes are TRBV6-2 or TRBV6-3 and TRBJ2-1; D is possibly TRBD1 (5 bases). Germline V CDR1 and CDR2: MNHEY, SVGEGT. The CDR3 covers 16 residues. Trimming removed 1 base at V and 0 bases at J, with 10 bases between.

The chain recombines TRBV12-3 or TRBV12-4 with TRBJ2-3, with a possible D match to TRBD2 (5 bases). V shed 4 bases and J shed 7 bases, with 12 bases lying between them. The CDR3 contains 13 residues. The CDR3 sequence: CASSSPERNTQYF. CDR3 bases: TGTGCCAGCAGTTCGCCCGAGCGGAATACGCAGTATTTT.

The rearrangement links TRBV19 to TRBJ2-1, with 7 bases fitting TRBD1. Germline values: CDR1 LNHDA, CDR2 SQIVND (reference sequence). The junction had 10 bases not matched to a gene; V was cut back by 8 bases and J by 6 bases. This CDR3 contains 14 residues. CDR3 sequence: CASGGQTLSNEQFF. The DNA of the CDR3 is TGTGCCAGTGGGGGACAGACCTTGAGCAATGAGCAGTTCTTC.

The rearrangement uses TRBV7-2 and TRBJ1-2, with D perhaps matching TRBD1 (5 bases). V was pared by 5 bases and J by 0 bases, with 13 bases between. The CDR3 has 15 residues. Looked up from germline, CDR1 is SGHTA and CDR2 is FQGNSA. In DNA form, the CDR3 reads TGTGCCAGCAGCCTATTCCCAGGGTCTAACTATGGCTACACCTTC. Protein sequence: CASSLFPGSNYGYTF.

With regard to this clone: One end of the junction does not line up with germline, which may come from a read error. This chain uses TRBV11-2 with TRBJ2-7, with a possible D match to TRBD2 (5 bases). This CDR3 contains 12 residues. From germline, CDR1 is SGHAT and CDR2 FQNNGV. The CDR3 loop reads CASSSPTGTLRF. The CDR3 coding sequence is TGTGCCAGCAGCTCCCCGACGGGAACCTTAAGATTC.

The V and J genes are TRBV7-9 and TRBJ2-3, with a tentative D call TRBD1 (6 bases). V lost 3 bases and J 3 bases, leaving 10 bases between the germline ends. Germline CDR1 reads SEHNR; CDR2 reads FQNEAQ (reference sequence). The CDR3 contains 14 residues. In DNA, the CDR3 is TGTGCCAGCAGCTTCTGGACAGAAACAGATACGCAGTATTTT. Translated, it gives CASSFWTETDTQYF.

Regarding this clone: Other DNA sequences in this specimen translate into the identical CDR3. This chain links TRBV12-3 or TRBV12-4 with TRBJ2-7, with unresolved D. The CDR3 spans 12 residues. V was pared by 4 bases and J by 3 bases, with 7 bases between. CDR3 sequence reads: CASSSLGYEQYF. The CDR3 DNA reads as TGTGCCAGCAGTTCACTGGGCTACGAGCAGTACTTC.

The chain recombines TRBV5-5 with TRBJ1-1; D is unclear. Germline CDR1 is SGHKS and CDR2 is YYEKEE (reference sequence). The V end lost 4 bases, the J end lost 5 bases, and 15 bases lay between the germline ends. The CDR3 loop spans 14 amino acids. CDR3 nucleotides: TGTGCCAGCAGCCTCGGGGTGGAAAAAACTGAAGCTTTCTTT. Its translation is CASSLGVEKTEAFF.